This TCR beta chain was found in a study of blood T cell repertoires in COVID-19. This CDR3 has 16 amino acids. Germline-derived CDR1 and CDR2 are SGHVS and FQNEAQ. V lost 1 base to trimming and J lost 7 bases, with 19 bases between them. Libraries were prepared by immunoSEQ multiplex PCR; TCRdb keeps only in-frame clonotypes and omits some of them. The sample consists of approximately 130,000 clones, more than 70% of them appearing once. The source of this sequence is a human donor in a cohort sampled during active COVID-19. The rearrangement links TRBV7-8 to TRBJ1-1; no clear D gene. The sequencing sample was made of peripheral blood. The CDR3 DNA sequence: TGTGCCAGCAGCTTAGATGATTATCGAGCGGGCGGTGAAGCTTTCTTT. This translates into CASSLDDYRAGGEAFF.